These 11 T cell receptor beta chains were all obtained from the same sample, sequenced in a study of cytomegalovirus exposure and HLA in healthy donors. The PCR used 60 Vbeta and 13 Jbeta primers. TCRdb's table, derived via immunoSEQ multiplex PCR, lists solely in-frame clones and lacks some. The sample has approximately 120,000 clones; around 74% are singletons. The specimen sequenced was PBMCs. These receptor sequences come from a man aged 30 to 39 in good health and CMV-seronegative.

V and J are TRBV5-1 and TRBJ2-5; perhaps TRBD1 as D (6 bases). Germline CDR1 SGHRS, CDR2 YFSETQ. Trimming removed 1 base at V and 6 bases at J, with 13 bases between. The CDR3 has 14 residues. CDR3 region: CASSLLQGIQTQYF. The CDR3 nucleotides read TGCGCCAGCAGCTTGCTCCAGGGGATTCAGACCCAGTACTTC. The complete variable domain, with remaining parts taken from reference TRBV5-1 and TRBJ2-5, reads KAGVTQTPRYLIKTRGQQVTLSCSPISGHRSVSWYQQTPGQGLQFLFEYFSETQRNKGNFPGRFSGRQFSNSRSEMNVSTLELGDSALYLCASSLLQGIQTQYFGPGTRLLVL.

This clone was counted only a few times. The chain is built from TRBV10-3 and TRBJ1-5; weak D call: TRBD1 (5 bases). The V and J ends lost 0 bases and 4 bases respectively, with 7 bases between them. CDR1 is ENHRY, CDR2 SYGVKD, per germline. This CDR3 spans 14 amino acids. The CDR3 protein is CAISESGGNQPQHF. The CDR3 nucleotides are TGTGCCATCAGTGAGTCCGGGGGGAATCAGCCCCAGCATTTT.

This rearrangement joins TRBV10-3 to TRBJ2-3; the match to TRBD2 covers 9 bases. V gave up 4 bases and J gave up 5 bases; unmatched junction bases: 7. CDR3 length: 15 amino acids. Germline lookup yields CDR1 ENHRY and CDR2 SYGVKD. Written as DNA, the CDR3 is TGTGCCATCAGTGGGGTTAGCGGGGGTGGAGATACGCAGTATTTT. Its translation is CAISGVSGGGDTQYF.

This clone was seen more than once but under ten times. The gene calls are TRBV9 and TRBJ2-2, with 7 bases that match TRBD1. Germline V CDR1 and CDR2: SGDLS, YYNGEE. Losses at the gene ends were 0 bases for V and 4 bases for J; bases not matched to a gene: 9. This CDR3 has 17 amino acids. CDR3 loop: CASSVAPGQALTGELFF. The CDR3 nucleotides are TGTGCCAGCAGCGTAGCTCCCGGACAGGCACTCACCGGGGAGCTGTTTTTT.

The V gene is TRBV5-4, the J gene TRBJ2-2, with 9 nucleotides matching TRBD2. V shed 10 bases and J 4 bases; nucleotides not matched to a gene: 14. Germline V gives CDR1 SGHNT, CDR2 YYREEE (reference sequence). The CDR3 sequence is 16 residues long. In DNA form, the CDR3 reads TGTGCCTATCTTCCGCTGGTAGCGGGAGTCACCGGGGAGCTGTTTTTT. It translates to CAYLPLVAGVTGELFF. Full variable domain (rest looked up from reference TRBV5-4 and TRBJ2-2): ETGVTQSPTHLIKTRGQQVTLRCSSQSGHNTVSWYQQALGQGPQFIFQYYREEENGRGNFPPRFSGLQFPNYSSELNVNALELDDSALYLCAYLPLVAGVTGELFFGEGSRLTVL.

The V gene is TRBV10-3, the J gene TRBJ2-2; 12 nucleotides align to TRBD2. Germline V gives CDR1 ENHRY, CDR2 SYGVKD. J was trimmed by 5 bases and V by 6 bases; bases with no gene match: 10. This CDR3 spans 17 amino acids. The chain's CDR3 is CAISGVGLAGVTGELFF. CDR3 nucleotide sequence: TGTGCCATCAGCGGTGTGGGACTAGCGGGTGTTACCGGGGAGCTGTTTTTT.

The chain employs TRBV25-1 and TRBJ1-1; TRBD1 aligns across 8 bases. The germline CDR1 and CDR2 sequences are MGHDK and SYGVNS. Trimming at V came to 5 bases and at J to 4 bases, leaving 6 bases not matched to a gene. The CDR3 is made up of 14 amino acids. DNA for the CDR3: TGTGCCAGCAGTCTTCCGGACAGGGTCACTGAAGCTTTCTTT. Translated: CASSLPDRVTEAFF.

The chain couples TRBV4-1 to TRBJ2-3; D gene ambiguous. The CDR3 extends over 13 amino acids. From germline, CDR1 is MGHRA and CDR2 YSYEKL. Trimming left V 0 bases short and J 6 bases short, with 7 bases between. The CDR3 spells CASSQDHQDTQYF. CDR3 DNA: TGCGCCAGCAGCCAAGACCACCAGGATACGCAGTATTTT.

The gene calls are TRBV2 and TRBJ2-1; D might be TRBD2 (5 bases). Trimming left V 5 bases short and J 9 bases short, with 20 bases between. The CDR3 contains 15 residues. The germline V gene encodes CDR1 SNHLY and CDR2 FYNNEI. Here the CDR3 reads CASSQLPLDGGEQFF. CDR3 coding DNA: TGTGCCAGCAGTCAGCTTCCCCTCGACGGAGGTGAGCAGTTCTTC.

The V call is TRBV27, the J call TRBJ1-1, with TRBD1 as a possible D gene (5 bases). There are 13 residues in the CDR3. V was trimmed by 10 bases and J by 2 bases, leaving 14 bases between them. CDR1 and CDR2 from the germline V gene are MNHEY and SMNVEV (reference sequence). The CDR3 loop reads CATRRGLNTEAFF. In nucleotides, the CDR3 is TGTGCCACCCGGAGGGGTCTAAACACTGAAGCTTTCTTT.

The chain has TRBV27 and TRBJ2-7; 9 bases are a match to TRBD1. This CDR3 is 14 amino acids long. Trimming removed 3 bases from V and 0 bases from J; junction bases left unmatched: 0. The germline V gene encodes CDR1 MNHEY and CDR2 SMNVEV (reference sequence). The CDR3 loop reads CASSLGQGSYEQYF. The CDR3 nucleotides are TGTGCCAGCAGTTTGGGACAGGGCTCCTACGAGCAGTACTTC.